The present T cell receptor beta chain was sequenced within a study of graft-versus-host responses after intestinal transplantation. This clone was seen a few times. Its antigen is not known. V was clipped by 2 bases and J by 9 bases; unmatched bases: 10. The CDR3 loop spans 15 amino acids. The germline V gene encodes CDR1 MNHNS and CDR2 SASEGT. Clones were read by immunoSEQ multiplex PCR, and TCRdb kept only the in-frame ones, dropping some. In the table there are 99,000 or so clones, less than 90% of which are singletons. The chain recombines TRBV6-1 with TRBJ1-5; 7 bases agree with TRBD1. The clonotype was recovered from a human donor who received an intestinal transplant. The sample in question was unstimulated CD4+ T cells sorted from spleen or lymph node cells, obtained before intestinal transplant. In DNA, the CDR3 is TGTGCCAGCAGTGAATGGGACAGTGAAATTGGGCCCCAGCATTTT. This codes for CASSEWDSEIGPQHF.